The clone carrying this TCR beta chain qualifies as medium-sized (0.01 to 0.1%). TCRdb fed the PCR reads into MiXCR, producing one record per CDR3 protein. The top ten clones hold 11% of a sample with more than 85,000 distinct CDR3 sequences, roughly 49% of them seen once. These data are taken from a study of CDR3 diversity in severe acne. Germline lookup yields CDR1 SQVTM and CDR2 ANQGSEA. This CDR3 is built from 14 residues. Trimming at V came to 5 bases and at J to 0 bases, leaving 6 bases not matched to a gene. The clonotype was recovered from a male donor with severe acne vulgaris. The genes are TRBV29-1 and TRBJ2-5; 7 bases fit TRBD1. The sequenced sample was blood. CDR3 amino acids: CSVPGQKYQETQYF. CDR3 DNA sequence: TGCAGCGTTCCGGGACAGAAGTACCAAGAGACCCAGTACTTC.